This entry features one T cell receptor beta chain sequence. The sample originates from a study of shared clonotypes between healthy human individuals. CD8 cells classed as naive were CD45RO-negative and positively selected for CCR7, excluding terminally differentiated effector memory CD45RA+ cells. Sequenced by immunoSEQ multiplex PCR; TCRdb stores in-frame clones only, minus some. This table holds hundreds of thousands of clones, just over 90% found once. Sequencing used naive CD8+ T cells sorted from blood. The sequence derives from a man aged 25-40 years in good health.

The CDR3 region is CASSAWDRGVDEQYF. Written as DNA, the CDR3 is TGTGCCAGCAGCGCCTGGGACAGGGGGGTCGACGAGCAGTACTTC. The genes are TRBV9 and TRBJ2-7, with 11 bases fitting TRBD1. The V segment lost 3 bases and the J segment 5 bases; nucleotides outside the gene matches: 7. The CDR3 runs 15 residues. Germline V gene lookup returns CDR1 SGDLS and CDR2 YYNGEE.